This TCR beta chain originates from a study of T cell responses to AZD1222 COVID-19 vaccine (TCRdb year 2021). For the study in its entirety: AZD1222 recipients whose second dose came at about 4 weeks and those whose second dose came at about 12 weeks were combined into one group, since spike-specific TCR depth and breadth did not differ between the two schedules. Trial participants were enrolled by age into 18-55, 56-69 and 70-plus year subgroups, with approximately 150, 30 and 60 TCR-sequenced participants respectively. TCR sequencing was performed for 230 to 250 trial participants, of whom about 200 were given two doses of AZD1222 and around 25 were given two doses of MenACWY control vaccine. The study at large found these results: After two AZD1222 doses, both the breadth and the depth of spike-specific TCRs were significantly higher than at day 0 and than in MenACWY recipients. Reportedly, close to half of the unique spike-specific TCRs recognized epitopes lying outside the regions that are mutated in the B.1.351 and B.1.1.7 variants. Participants were mostly white British and included more females than males, and it was suggested by the authors that clonal diversity may have been underestimated. Because no day 14 peak-response samples were available, the repertoires could be characterized only after the peak T cell response. In the small 56-69-year group, the increase in depth fell short of significance, most likely because of low power. Conclusions about previously exposed vaccinees are limited because only a handful of AZD1222 recipients were SARS-CoV-2 seropositive at baseline. The whole spike protein was spanned by vaccine-associated CD4 TCRs, and dominant responses were seen in regions 160-218 and 743-854.

The CDR3 regions of human TCRbeta chains were analyzed by immunosequencing. In the authors' own workflow: Repertoire TCRs were matched against a reference library of SARS-CoV-2-specific TCRs generated with the MIRA antigen-specificity platform. Breadth meant the fraction of unique TCRs that were SARS-CoV-2-associated, whereas depth meant the fraction of total T cells that were SARS-CoV-2-associated. Each spike-specific TCR was assigned to its reactive spike region and to a CD4 or CD8 class using the MIRA data. Log10-transformed breadth and depth values were compared by one-way ANOVA with Sidak's multiple comparisons tests. TCRdb's version of the immuneACCESS table is confined to in-frame rearrangements and falls short of the full clone set. An unresolved V gene accounts for under half of the shortfall where checked; the remainder is of unknown origin. V, J and clone size were drawn from that table, and D and trimming were deduced from the DNA. The sample includes about 150,000 clones, with roughly 90% observed a single time. Clones ranked in the top ten supply under 20% of the sample.

In the case of this clone: Its cognate antigen has yet to be identified. Base qualities are not provided; no much larger clone lies one nucleotide away.

V is cut by 5 bases and J by 4 bases, and the space between the germline ends is 17 bases. CDR1 and CDR2, looked up from the germline V gene, are SGHVS and FNYEAQ. Counted from cysteine to phenylalanine, this CDR3 has 15 amino acids. The read is trimmed to its CDR3 DNA, 45 bases read in frame from base 1. Taken with the paper, the label for time point translates to: baseline before first vaccination. Vaccinee samples came from UK trials COV001 and COV002, including a single-blind randomized controlled phase 2/3 trial of AZD1222 (ChAdOx1 nCoV-19) in healthy adults. For TCRbeta chain sequencing, PBMC samples were collected from trial participants at day 0 and at day 28 after the second dose.

The TCR was taken from an adult in good health. This specimen consisted of peripheral blood, obtained on day 0 of AZD1222 vaccination. Recombination linked TRBV7-6 to TRBJ1-2; perhaps TRBD1 is the D gene, with 6 bases matching. Here the CDR3 is given as CASSPPTGFSYGYTF. The DNA sequence is given as TGTGCCAGCAGCCCTCCCACAGGGTTTAGCTATGGCTACACCTTC.